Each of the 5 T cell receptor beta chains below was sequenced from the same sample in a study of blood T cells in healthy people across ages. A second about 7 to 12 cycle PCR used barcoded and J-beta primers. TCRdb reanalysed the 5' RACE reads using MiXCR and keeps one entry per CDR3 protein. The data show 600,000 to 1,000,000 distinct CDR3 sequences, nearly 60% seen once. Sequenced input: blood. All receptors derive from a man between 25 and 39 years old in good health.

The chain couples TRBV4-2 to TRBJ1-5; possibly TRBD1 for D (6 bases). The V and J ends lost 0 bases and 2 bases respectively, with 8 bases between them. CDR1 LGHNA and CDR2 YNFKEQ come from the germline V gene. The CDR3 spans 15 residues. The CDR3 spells CASSQEYRGNQPQHF. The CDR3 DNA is TGTGCCAGCAGCCAAGAGTACAGGGGCAATCAGCCCCAGCATTTT.

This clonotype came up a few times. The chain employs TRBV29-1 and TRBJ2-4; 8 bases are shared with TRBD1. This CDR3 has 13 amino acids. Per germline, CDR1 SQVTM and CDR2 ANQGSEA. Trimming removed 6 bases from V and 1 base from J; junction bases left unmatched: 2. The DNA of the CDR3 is TGCAGCGTGGGGGACAGGGCCAAAAACATTCAGTACTTC. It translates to CSVGDRAKNIQYF.

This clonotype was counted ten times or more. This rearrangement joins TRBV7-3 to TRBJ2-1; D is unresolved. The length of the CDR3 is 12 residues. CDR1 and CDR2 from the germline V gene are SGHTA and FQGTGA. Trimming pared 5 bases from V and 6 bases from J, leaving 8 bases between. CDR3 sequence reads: CASSISLNEQFF. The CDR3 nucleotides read TGTGCCAGCAGCATAAGCCTCAATGAGCAGTTCTTC.

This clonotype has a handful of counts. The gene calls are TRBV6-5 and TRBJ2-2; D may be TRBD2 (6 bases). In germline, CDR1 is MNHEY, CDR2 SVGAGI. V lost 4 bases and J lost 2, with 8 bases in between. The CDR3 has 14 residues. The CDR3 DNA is TGTGCCAGCAGTTGGGACTTTAACACCGGGGAGCTGTTTTTT. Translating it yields CASSWDFNTGELFF.

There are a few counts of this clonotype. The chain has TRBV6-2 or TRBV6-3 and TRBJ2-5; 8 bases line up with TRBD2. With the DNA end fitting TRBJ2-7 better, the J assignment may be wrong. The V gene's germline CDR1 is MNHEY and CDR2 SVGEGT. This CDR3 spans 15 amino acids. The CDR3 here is CASSSQAGDGFEQYF. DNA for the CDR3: TGTGCCAGCAGCTCACAAGCGGGAGATGGTTTCGAGCAGTACTTC.